The T cell receptor beta chain described here comes from a study of sequential checkpoint blockade in melanoma. About the study: Randomization was 1:1 between first-line nivolumab→ipilimumab and ipilimumab→nivolumab.

Unmatched junction bases numbered 4, after V lost 8 bases and J lost 2 bases. CDR1 and CDR2 (germline): MNHEY, SMNVEV (reference sequence). The CDR3 contains 14 residues. The sample's treatment: randomized to nivolumab then ipilimumab (arm A) or the reverse (arm B). No patient had prior DNA-damaging chemotherapy. This table comes from immunoSEQ multiplex PCR, and its TCRdb copy is limited to in-frame clones, with some not included. Seen here are about 29,000 clones, 70% to 85% observed once, and the top ten hold 13%. The sequences come from CD8+ T cells sorted from blood (inferred from file names), collected from a patient given nivolumab and ipilimumab in sequence. This chain links TRBV27 with TRBJ2-1; 9 nucleotides agree with TRBD1. The sequence was obtained from a human donor with melanoma. The CDR3 loop reads CASSGQGPYNEQFF. The CDR3 DNA is TGTGCCAGCTCGGGACAGGGCCCCTACAATGAGCAGTTCTTC.